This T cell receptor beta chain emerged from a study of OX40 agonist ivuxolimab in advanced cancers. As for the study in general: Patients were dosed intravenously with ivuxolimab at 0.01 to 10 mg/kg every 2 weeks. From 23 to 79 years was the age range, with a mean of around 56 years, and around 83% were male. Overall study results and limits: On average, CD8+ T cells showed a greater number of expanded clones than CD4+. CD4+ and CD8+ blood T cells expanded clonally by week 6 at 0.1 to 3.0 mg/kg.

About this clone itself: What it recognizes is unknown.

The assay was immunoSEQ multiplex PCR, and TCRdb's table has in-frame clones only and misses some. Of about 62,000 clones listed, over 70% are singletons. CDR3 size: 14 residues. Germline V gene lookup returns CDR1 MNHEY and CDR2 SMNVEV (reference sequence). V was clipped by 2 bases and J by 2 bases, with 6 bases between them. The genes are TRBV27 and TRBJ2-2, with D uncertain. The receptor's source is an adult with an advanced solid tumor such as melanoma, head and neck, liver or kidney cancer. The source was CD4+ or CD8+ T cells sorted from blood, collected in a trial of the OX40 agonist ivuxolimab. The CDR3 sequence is CASSLLGNTGELFF. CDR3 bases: TGTGCCAGCAGTTTACTAGGAAACACCGGGGAGCTGTTTTTT.